Listed below are T cell receptor beta chains from one sample, sequenced in a study of blood T cell repertoires in COVID-19. The protocol was immunoSEQ multiplex PCR, while the TCRdb copy is restricted to in-frame clones and leaves out a portion. The sample has more than 150,000 clones, 65% to 80% seen once; the top ten hold roughly 14%. Specimen: peripheral blood. The receptors shown here come from a man aged 50 to 60 who had recovered from COVID-19. CDR3s include the opening cysteine and the closing phenylalanine or tryptophan.

CDR3: CASSQGLAGVLTIYEQYF; V: TRBV5-4; J: TRBJ2-7
CDR3: CASSTHDDRGYGYTF; V: TRBV7-2; J: TRBJ1-2
CDR3: CASSYPAGANEQYF; V: TRBV6-2/TRBV6-3; J: TRBJ2-7
CDR3: CASSAAKGADTQYF; V: TRBV9; J: TRBJ2-3
CDR3: CASSTPRQGDTGELFF; V: TRBV28; J: TRBJ2-2
CDR3: CASSLPKEYEQYF; V: TRBV28; J: TRBJ2-7
CDR3: CASSPAVQGGSDTQYF; V: TRBV5-5; J: TRBJ2-3
CDR3: CASSLAGTGEFYGYTF; V: TRBV7-9; J: TRBJ1-2
CDR3: CASSPREDSYNEQFF; V: TRBV18; J: TRBJ2-1
CDR3: CASSSRQGRLEQYF; V: TRBV11-1; J: TRBJ2-7
CDR3: CAWSFGTGDSPLHF; V: TRBV30; J: TRBJ1-6
CDR3: CASGLVRLAGVINEQFF; V: TRBV12-5; J: TRBJ2-1